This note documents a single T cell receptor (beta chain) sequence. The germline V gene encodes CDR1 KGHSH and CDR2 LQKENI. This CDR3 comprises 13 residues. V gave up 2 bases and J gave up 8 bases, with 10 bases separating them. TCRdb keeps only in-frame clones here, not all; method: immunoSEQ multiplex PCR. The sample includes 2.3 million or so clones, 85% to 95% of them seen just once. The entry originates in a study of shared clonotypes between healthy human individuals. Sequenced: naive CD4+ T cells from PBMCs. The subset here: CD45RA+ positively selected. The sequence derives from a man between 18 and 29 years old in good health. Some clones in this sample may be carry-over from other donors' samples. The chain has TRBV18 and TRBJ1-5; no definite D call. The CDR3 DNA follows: TGTGCCAGCTCACCAACTGAGCGCGAGCCCCAGCATTTT. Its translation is CASSPTEREPQHF.